The present T cell receptor beta chain was sequenced within a study of cytomegalovirus exposure and HLA in healthy donors. This clone was counted a single time. The CDR3 is 12 amino acids. Per the germline V gene, CDR1 is SEHNR and CDR2 is FQNEAQ (reference sequence). Trimming left V 5 bases short and J 7 bases short, with 12 bases between. It was with 60 Vbeta and 13 Jbeta primers that the PCR ran. The protocol was immunoSEQ multiplex PCR, while the TCRdb copy is restricted to in-frame clones and leaves out a portion. In the table there are around 200,000 clones, around three quarters of which are singletons.

Sequencing was carried out using PBMCs. The chain combines TRBV7-9 with TRBJ2-7, with D possibly TRBD2 on 6 matching bases. The source of this sequence is a woman in her thirties in good health and CMV-seropositive. The CDR3 nucleotides read TGTGCCAGCAGCATGGGTCGGGGGGAGCAGTACTTC. Protein: CASSMGRGEQYF.